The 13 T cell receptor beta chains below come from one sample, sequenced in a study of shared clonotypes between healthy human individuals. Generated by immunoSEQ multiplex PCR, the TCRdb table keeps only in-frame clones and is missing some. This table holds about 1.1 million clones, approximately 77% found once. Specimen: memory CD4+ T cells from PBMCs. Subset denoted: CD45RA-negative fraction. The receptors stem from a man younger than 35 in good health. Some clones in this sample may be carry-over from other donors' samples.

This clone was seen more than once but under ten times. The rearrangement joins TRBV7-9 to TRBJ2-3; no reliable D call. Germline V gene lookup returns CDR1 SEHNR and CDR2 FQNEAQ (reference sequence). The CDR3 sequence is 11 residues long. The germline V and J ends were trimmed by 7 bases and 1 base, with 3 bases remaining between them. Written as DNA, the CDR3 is TGTGCCAGCACCCGCACAGATACGCAGTATTTT. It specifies CASTRTDTQYF. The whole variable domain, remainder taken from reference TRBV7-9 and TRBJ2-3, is DTGVSQNPRHKITKRGQNVTFRCDPISEHNRLYWYRQTLGQGPEFLTYFQNEAQLEKSRLLSDRFSAERPKGSFSTLEIQRTEQGDSAMYLCASTRTDTQYFGPGTRLTVL.

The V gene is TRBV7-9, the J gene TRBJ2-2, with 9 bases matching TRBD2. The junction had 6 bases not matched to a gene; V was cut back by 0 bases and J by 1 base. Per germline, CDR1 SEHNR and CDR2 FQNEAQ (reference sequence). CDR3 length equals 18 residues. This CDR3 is CASSLAWIAGENTGELFF. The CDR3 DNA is TGTGCCAGCAGCTTAGCGTGGATAGCGGGAGAGAACACCGGGGAGCTGTTTTTT.

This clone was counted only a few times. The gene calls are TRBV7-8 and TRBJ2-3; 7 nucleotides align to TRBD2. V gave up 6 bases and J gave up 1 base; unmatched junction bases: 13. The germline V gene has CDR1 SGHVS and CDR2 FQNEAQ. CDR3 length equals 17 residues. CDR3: CASSPLAARLGTDTQYF. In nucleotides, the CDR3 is TGTGCCAGCAGTCCCCTAGCGGCGCGTTTAGGCACAGATACGCAGTATTTT.

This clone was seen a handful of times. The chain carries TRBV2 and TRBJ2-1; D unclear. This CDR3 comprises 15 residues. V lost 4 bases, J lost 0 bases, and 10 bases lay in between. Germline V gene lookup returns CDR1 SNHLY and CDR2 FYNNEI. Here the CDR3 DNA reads TGTGCCAGCAGTGGACGGGTCCGCTCCTACAATGAGCAGTTCTTC. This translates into CASSGRVRSYNEQFF.

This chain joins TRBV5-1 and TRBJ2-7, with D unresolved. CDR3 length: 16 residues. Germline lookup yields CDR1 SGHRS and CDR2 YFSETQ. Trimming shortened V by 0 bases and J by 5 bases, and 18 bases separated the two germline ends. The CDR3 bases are TGCGCCAGCAGCTTGGAAGGGCAGGCTCTTGGAGACGAGCAGTACTTC. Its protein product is CASSLEGQALGDEQYF.

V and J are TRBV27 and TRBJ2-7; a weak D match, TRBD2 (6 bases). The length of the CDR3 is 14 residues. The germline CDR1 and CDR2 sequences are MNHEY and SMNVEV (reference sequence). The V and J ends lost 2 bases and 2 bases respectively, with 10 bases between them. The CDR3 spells CASSLRDSPYEQYF. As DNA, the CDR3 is TGTGCCAGCAGTTTAAGGGACTCGCCCTACGAGCAGTACTTC.

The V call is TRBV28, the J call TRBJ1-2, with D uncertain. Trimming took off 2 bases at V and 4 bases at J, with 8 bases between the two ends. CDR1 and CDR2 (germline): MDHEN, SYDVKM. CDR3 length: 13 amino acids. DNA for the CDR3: TGTGCCAGCAGTTTAAACGTTCCCTATGGCTACACCTTC. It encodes CASSLNVPYGYTF.

CDR3 sequence (DNA): TGTGCCAGCAGCCCCCTCTTAGTGGTCAATGAGCAGTTCTTC. Translated, it gives CASSPLLVVNEQFF. The chain employs TRBV7-7 and TRBJ2-1; D gene ambiguous. CDR1 is SSHAT, CDR2 FNYEAQ, per germline (reference sequence). Trimming pared 5 bases from V and 6 bases from J, leaving 14 bases between. The CDR3 is made up of 14 amino acids.

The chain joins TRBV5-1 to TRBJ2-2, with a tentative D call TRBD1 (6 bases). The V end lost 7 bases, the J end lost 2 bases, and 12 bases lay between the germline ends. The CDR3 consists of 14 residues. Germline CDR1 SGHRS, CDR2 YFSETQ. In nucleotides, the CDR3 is TGCGCCAGCGCAGGGGTTGGTAACACCGGGGAGCTGTTTTTT. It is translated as CASAGVGNTGELFF.

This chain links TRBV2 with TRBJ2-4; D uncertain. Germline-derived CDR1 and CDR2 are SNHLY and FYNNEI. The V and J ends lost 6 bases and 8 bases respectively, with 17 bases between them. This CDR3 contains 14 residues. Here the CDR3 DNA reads TGTGCCAGCAGCCAAACCTCCCTTGAGGACATTCAGTACTTC. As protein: CASSQTSLEDIQYF.

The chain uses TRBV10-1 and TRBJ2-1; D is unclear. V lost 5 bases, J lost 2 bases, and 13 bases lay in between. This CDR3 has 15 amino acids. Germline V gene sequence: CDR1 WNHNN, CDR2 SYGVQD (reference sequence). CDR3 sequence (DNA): TGCGCCAGCAGTCCGACAAGGTCCACCTACAATGAGCAGTTCTTC. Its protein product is CASSPTRSTYNEQFF.

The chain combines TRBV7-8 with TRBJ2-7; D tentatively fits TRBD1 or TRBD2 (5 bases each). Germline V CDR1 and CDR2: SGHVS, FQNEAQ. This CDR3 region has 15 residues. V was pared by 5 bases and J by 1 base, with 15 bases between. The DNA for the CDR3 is TGTGCCAGCAGCATAGGGGACGCGTATTCCTACGAGCAGTACTTC. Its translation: CASSIGDAYSYEQYF.

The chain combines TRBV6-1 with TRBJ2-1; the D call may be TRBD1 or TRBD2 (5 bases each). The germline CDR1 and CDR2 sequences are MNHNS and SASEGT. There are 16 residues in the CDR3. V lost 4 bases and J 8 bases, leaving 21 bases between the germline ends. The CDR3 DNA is TGTGCCAGCAGTGCGAGCTACGGGACCCATGTCGATGAGCAGTTCTTC. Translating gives CASSASYGTHVDEQFF.